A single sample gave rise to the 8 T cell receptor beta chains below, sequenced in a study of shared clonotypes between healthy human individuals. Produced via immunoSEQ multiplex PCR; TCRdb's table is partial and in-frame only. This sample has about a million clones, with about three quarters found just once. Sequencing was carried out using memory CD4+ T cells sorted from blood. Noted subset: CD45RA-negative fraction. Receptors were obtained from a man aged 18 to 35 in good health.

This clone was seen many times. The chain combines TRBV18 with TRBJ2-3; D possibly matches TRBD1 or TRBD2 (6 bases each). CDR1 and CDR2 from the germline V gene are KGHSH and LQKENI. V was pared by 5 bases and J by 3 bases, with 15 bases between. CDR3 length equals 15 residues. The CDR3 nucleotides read TGTGCCAGCTCAGAAGGGGGGTCCGGTACAGATACGCAGTATTTT. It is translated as CASSEGGSGTDTQYF.

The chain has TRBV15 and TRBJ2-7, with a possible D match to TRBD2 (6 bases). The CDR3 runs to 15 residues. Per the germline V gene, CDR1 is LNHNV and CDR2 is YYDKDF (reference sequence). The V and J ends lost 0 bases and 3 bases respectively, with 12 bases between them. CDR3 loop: CATSRDFSGYYEQYF. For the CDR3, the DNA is TGTGCCACCAGCAGAGATTTTAGCGGATACTACGAGCAGTACTTC.

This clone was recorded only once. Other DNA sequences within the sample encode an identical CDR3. CDR3 sequence reads: CASSQDPGVNTDTQYF. As DNA, the CDR3 is TGCGCCAGCAGCCAAGATCCGGGAGTAAACACAGATACGCAGTATTTT. The rearrangement joins TRBV4-1 to TRBJ2-3; tentative D call: TRBD2 (6 bases). Trimming took 0 bases from V and 2 from J, leaving 12 bases between them. CDR1 is MGHRA and CDR2 is YSYEKL in the germline V gene. The CDR3 consists of 16 residues.

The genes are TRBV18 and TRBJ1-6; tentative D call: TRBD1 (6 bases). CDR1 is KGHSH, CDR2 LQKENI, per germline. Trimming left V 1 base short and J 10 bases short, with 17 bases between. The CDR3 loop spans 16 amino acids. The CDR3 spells CASSPRFAGAESPLHF. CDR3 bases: TGTGCCAGCTCACCACGTTTCGCAGGGGCGGAATCACCCCTCCACTTT.

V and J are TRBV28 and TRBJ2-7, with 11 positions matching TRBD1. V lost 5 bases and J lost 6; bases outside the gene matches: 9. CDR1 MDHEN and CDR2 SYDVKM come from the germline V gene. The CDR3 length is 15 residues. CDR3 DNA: TGTGCCAGCAGTCGAATAGGACAGGGGGCAAGCGAGCAGTACTTC. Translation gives CASSRIGQGASEQYF.

The CDR3 is CASTSGTETDTQYF. The CDR3 DNA follows: TGCGCCAGCACCTCAGGGACGGAGACAGATACGCAGTATTTT. The chain links TRBV5-1 to TRBJ2-3; D is perhaps TRBD1 or TRBD2 (5 bases each). V shed 6 bases and J shed 3 bases, with 14 bases lying between them. CDR1 and CDR2 from the germline V gene are SGHRS and YFSETQ. The CDR3 totals 14 residues. The complete variable domain, with remaining parts taken from reference TRBV5-1 and TRBJ2-3, reads KAGVTQTPRYLIKTRGQQVTLSCSPISGHRSVSWYQQTPGQGLQFLFEYFSETQRNKGNFPGRFSGRQFSNSRSEMNVSTLELGDSALYLCASTSGTETDTQYFGPGTRLTVL.

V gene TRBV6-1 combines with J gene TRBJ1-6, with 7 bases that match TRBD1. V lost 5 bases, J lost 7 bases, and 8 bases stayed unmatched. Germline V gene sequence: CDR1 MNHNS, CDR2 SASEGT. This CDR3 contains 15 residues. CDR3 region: CASSLRDSSNSPLHF. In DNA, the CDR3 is TGTGCCAGCAGTCTGAGGGACAGCAGCAATTCACCCCTCCACTTT.

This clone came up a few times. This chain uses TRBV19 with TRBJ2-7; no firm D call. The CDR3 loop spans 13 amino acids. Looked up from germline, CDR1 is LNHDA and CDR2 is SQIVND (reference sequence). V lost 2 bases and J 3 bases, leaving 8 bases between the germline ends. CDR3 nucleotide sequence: TGTGCCAGTAGTATACGGCTGGACTACGAGCAGTACTTC. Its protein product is CASSIRLDYEQYF.